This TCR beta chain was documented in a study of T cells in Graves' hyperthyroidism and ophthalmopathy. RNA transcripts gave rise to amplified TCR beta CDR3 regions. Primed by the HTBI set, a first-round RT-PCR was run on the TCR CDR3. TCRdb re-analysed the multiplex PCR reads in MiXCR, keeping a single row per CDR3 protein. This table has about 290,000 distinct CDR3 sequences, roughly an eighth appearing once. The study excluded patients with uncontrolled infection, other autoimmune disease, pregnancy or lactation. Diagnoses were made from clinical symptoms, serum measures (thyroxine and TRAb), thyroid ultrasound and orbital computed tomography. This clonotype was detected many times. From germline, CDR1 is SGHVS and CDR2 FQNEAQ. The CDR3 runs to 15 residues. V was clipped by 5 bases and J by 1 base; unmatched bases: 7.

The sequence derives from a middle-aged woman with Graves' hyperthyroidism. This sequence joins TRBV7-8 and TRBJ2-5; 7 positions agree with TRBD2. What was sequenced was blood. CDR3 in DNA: TGTGCCAGCAGCCCCGGGGAGGGCCCCCAAGAGACCCAGTACTTC. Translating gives CASSPGEGPQETQYF.